This T cell receptor (beta chain) was documented in a study of blood T cell repertoires in COVID-19. Assay: immunoSEQ multiplex PCR; the TCRdb copy retains only in-frame clones and omits some. Among fewer than 200,000 clones, about 75% were seen once, and the ten largest hold 26%. The TCR originated in a woman in her seventies with acute or convalescent COVID-19. Sequencing was performed on peripheral blood.

Here the CDR3 reads CASSPTLREEETQYF. The CDR3 region has the DNA TGTGCCAGCAGCCCTACCCTTCGGGAGGAAGAGACCCAGTACTTC. The rearrangement joins TRBV7-2 to TRBJ2-5; 7 nucleotides match TRBD2. V lost 5 bases, J lost 3 bases, and 9 bases stayed unmatched. Germline V gene data show CDR1 as SGHTA and CDR2 as FQGNSA. The length of the CDR3 is 15 residues.